The present entry profiles one TCR beta chain with its context. The antigen remains undetermined. The sample belongs to a study of cytomegalovirus exposure and HLA in healthy donors. General study points: Being indistinguishable, some V segments were excluded, TRBV6-2 and TRBV6-3 among them. Within a later analysis, the majority of CMV-associated TCR beta chains appeared HLA-restricted.

60 Vbeta and 13 Jbeta primers were used in PCR. Assay: immunoSEQ multiplex PCR; the TCRdb copy retains only in-frame clones and omits some. The sample records some 120,000 clones, less than 85% being singletons. The CDR3 spans 15 residues. After removal of 8 bases from V and 1 base from J, the junction contained 10 bases not matched to a gene. Germline lookup yields CDR1 LNHNV and CDR2 YYDKDF (reference sequence). Sequenced input: PBMCs. The chain is built from TRBV15 and TRBJ2-5; 7 bases match TRBD2. The sequence was collected from a man younger than 40 in good health and CMV-seronegative. CDR3 sequence reads: CATRWGGVAQETQYF. The CDR3 DNA sequence: TGTGCCACCCGCTGGGGGGGAGTCGCCCAAGAGACCCAGTACTTC. The variable domain in full, with the rest retrieved from reference TRBV15 and TRBJ2-5, is DAMVIQNPRYQVTQFGKPVTLSCSQTLNHNVMYWYQQKSSQAPKLLFHYYDKDFNNEADTPDNFQSRRPNTSFCFLDIRSPGLGDTAMYLCATRWGGVAQETQYFGPGTRLLVL.